This T cell receptor beta chain came from a study of OX40 agonist ivuxolimab in advanced cancers. Overall study: An agonistic human IgG2 monoclonal antibody against OX40 (CD134) was given. Study-wide results and limits: Individuals who were partial responders at 0.1-3.0 mg/kg had clonal expansion that ranked among the lowest.

Autoimmune disease history or systemic immunosuppression led to patients being barred. Blood got drawn at baseline, again on cycle 4 day 1, and then on cycle 7 day 1. As to this clone: Its antigen is not known.

Germline V CDR1 and CDR2: SGHRS, YFSETQ. The CDR3 runs to 15 residues. The J segment lost 12 bases and the V segment lost 4 bases, leaving 11 bases of the junction unmatched. Generated by immunoSEQ multiplex PCR, the TCRdb table keeps only in-frame clones and is missing some. The sample has approximately 19,000 clones, approximately 90% seen once; the top ten hold about a fifth. The sample here was CD4+ or CD8+ T cells sorted from blood, taken in a trial of the OX40 agonist ivuxolimab. This TCR derives from an adult with an advanced solid tumor such as melanoma, head and neck, liver or kidney cancer. This sequence joins TRBV5-1 and TRBJ2-1; 12 bases match TRBD2. The DNA for the CDR3 is TGCGCCAGCAGCCCACTAGCGGGGGGACCACGAGGGCAGTTCTTC. It specifies CASSPLAGGPRGQFF.